This entry lists 22 T cell receptor beta chains sequenced from one sample in a study of blood T cell repertoires in COVID-19. Profiling relied on immunoSEQ multiplex PCR, and the TCRdb table lists in-frame clones only, not all of them. The table shows roughly 100,000 clones, with about 88% occurring only once. The sample taken for sequencing was peripheral blood. The receptors stem from an elderly man with acute or convalescent COVID-19.

The V call is TRBV10-3, the J call TRBJ2-7; 7 bases align to TRBD2. The J segment lost 2 bases and the V segment lost 9 bases, leaving 10 bases of the junction unmatched. The CDR3 has 14 residues. Germline-derived CDR1 and CDR2 are ENHRY and SYGVKD. CDR3 sequence: CAIRGGRATYEQYF. In nucleotides, the CDR3 is TGTGCCATTAGGGGAGGGCGGGCTACCTACGAGCAGTACTTC.

The chain is built from TRBV6-2 or TRBV6-3 and TRBJ2-7; D unclear. Germline CDR1 reads MNHEY; CDR2 reads SVGEGT. V gave up 4 bases and J gave up 5 bases, with 6 bases separating them. The CDR3 is 11 amino acids. The DNA of the CDR3 is TGTGCCAGCAGTTGGCATGACGAGCAGTACTTC. Its protein is CASSWHDEQYF.

The V and J genes are TRBV6-5 and TRBJ2-1, with a possible D match to TRBD1 (6 bases). CDR3 length: 14 residues. Trimming left V 8 bases short and J 4 bases short, with 15 bases between. Germline CDR1 is MNHEY and CDR2 is SVGAGI. The CDR3 sequence is CASRGRGRYNEQFF. CDR3 nucleotides: TGTGCCAGCCGGGGCAGGGGTCGGTACAATGAGCAGTTCTTC.

The chain couples TRBV28 to TRBJ2-1, with 10 bases that match TRBD1. The CDR3 extends over 17 amino acids. After removal of 8 bases from V and 4 bases from J, the junction contained 14 bases not matched to a gene. Germline V gene lookup returns CDR1 MDHEN and CDR2 SYDVKM. The CDR3 DNA reads TGTGCCAGCTCCCGGGGACAGGGGTCCAATAATTACAATGAGCAGTTCTTC. This codes for CASSRGQGSNNYNEQFF.

The J gene is TRBJ2-1, the V gene TRBV19; 7 bases fit TRBD1. Germline trimming cut 6 bases from V and 3 bases from J; bases unmatched to any gene: 5. The CDR3 spans 14 residues. Per the germline V gene, CDR1 is LNHDA and CDR2 is SQIVND (reference sequence). The CDR3 sequence: CASSPRTGYNEQFF. The CDR3 DNA sequence: TGTGCCAGTAGCCCTAGGACAGGCTACAATGAGCAGTTCTTC.

This rearrangement joins TRBV5-1 to TRBJ2-1; TRBD2 matches at 8 bases. Germline-derived CDR1 and CDR2 are SGHRS and YFSETQ. The V and J ends lost 3 bases and 3 bases, in that order; junction bases with no gene match: 5. This CDR3 is built from 15 residues. In DNA form, the CDR3 reads TGCGCCAGCAGCTATAGCGGGGCAAGCTACAATGAGCAGTTCTTC. It encodes CASSYSGASYNEQFF.

V and J are TRBV7-8 and TRBJ1-6; possibly TRBD1 for D (6 bases). The germline gives CDR1 SGHVS, CDR2 FQNEAQ. The CDR3 has 14 amino acids. Trimming cost V 5 bases and J 3 bases, with 8 bases left between them. CDR3 amino acids: CASSKDSYNSPLHF. The CDR3 DNA follows: TGTGCCAGCAGCAAGGACAGCTATAATTCACCCCTCCACTTT.

The V call is TRBV7-2, the J call TRBJ2-6; a weak D match, TRBD1 (7 bases). This CDR3 is built from 15 residues. V dropped 4 bases and J dropped 2 bases, with 9 bases sitting between them. Per the germline V gene, CDR1 is SGHTA and CDR2 is FQGNSA. In nucleotides, the CDR3 is TGTGCCAGCAGCTCAGGGGGGACTGGGGCCAACGTCCTGACTTTC. Amino acids: CASSSGGTGANVLTF.

V is TRBV5-1 and J is TRBJ1-1; 7 bases line up with TRBD1. After removal of 4 bases from V and 6 bases from J, the junction contained 15 bases not matched to a gene. Germline CDR1 SGHRS, CDR2 YFSETQ. CDR3 length: 16 amino acids. The CDR3 reads CASSPEGTGARPEAFF. The CDR3 nucleotides are TGCGCCAGCAGCCCCGAGGGAACAGGGGCCAGGCCTGAAGCTTTCTTT.

V and J are TRBV5-1 and TRBJ2-5; 15 bases line up with TRBD2. This CDR3 region has 18 residues. From germline, CDR1 is SGHRS and CDR2 YFSETQ. The V and J ends lost 0 bases and 0 bases, in that order; junction bases with no gene match: 3. CDR3 DNA: TGCGCCAGCAGCTTGGAGGGACTAGCGGGAGGAAACCAAGAGACCCAGTACTTC. Its protein product is CASSLEGLAGGNQETQYF.

In its sample, this clone was seen once. This chain connects TRBV24-1 to TRBJ2-1; 10 nucleotides match TRBD1. V was pared by 9 bases and J by 10 bases, with 8 bases of the junction left unmatched. The CDR3 is 13 amino acids. CDR1 is KGHDR and CDR2 is SFDVKD in the germline V gene. CDR3 DNA sequence: TGTGCCACCTCCGACAGGGGGCTAAGGGAGCAGTTCTTC. It translates to CATSDRGLREQFF.

CDR3 in DNA: TGTGCCAGTAGGATGCAGGGTATGGCCTACAATGAGCAGTTCTTC. The encoded protein is CASRMQGMAYNEQFF. The V call is TRBV19, the J call TRBJ2-1; a weak D match, TRBD1 (5 bases). Germline CDR1 and CDR2: LNHDA and SQIVND (reference sequence). V was clipped by 6 bases and J by 2 bases, with 14 bases between them. The length of the CDR3 is 15 residues.

The chain has TRBV2 and TRBJ2-3; 9 bases are shared with TRBD2. There are 15 residues in the CDR3. V trimming: 7 bases; J trimming: 0 bases; junction bases outside the gene matches: 5. CDR1 is SNHLY and CDR2 is FYNNEI in the germline V gene. The CDR3 sequence is CASTRLAASTDTQYF. CDR3 nucleotide sequence: TGTGCCAGCACCCGACTAGCGGCTAGCACAGATACGCAGTATTTT.

This rearrangement joins TRBV3-1 (or the pseudogene TRBV3-2) to TRBJ2-6; 10 bases fit TRBD1. The CDR3 is made up of 19 amino acids. Germline V gene data show CDR1 as LGHDT and CDR2 as YNNKEL (reference sequence). Unmatched junction bases numbered 9, after V lost 4 bases and J lost 0 bases. CDR3 amino acids: CASSPWVGTGDSGANVLTF. The CDR3 DNA follows: TGTGCCAGCAGCCCCTGGGTAGGGACAGGGGACTCTGGGGCCAACGTCCTGACTTTC.

The chain joins TRBV7-2 to TRBJ2-4; 11 bases are shared with TRBD2. After removal of 4 bases from V and 8 bases from J, the junction contained 4 bases not matched to a gene. CDR3 length: 14 residues. Germline V gene lookup returns CDR1 SGHTA and CDR2 FQGNSA. CDR3 in amino acids: CASSSTSGADIQYF. The CDR3 coding sequence is TGTGCCAGCAGCTCGACTAGCGGGGCGGACATTCAGTACTTC.

The rearrangement uses TRBV5-1 and TRBJ2-2; D uncertain. Trimming left V 1 base short and J 2 bases short, with 6 bases between. Germline loops: CDR1 SGHRS, CDR2 YFSETQ. The CDR3 sequence is 14 residues long. This CDR3 reads CASSLTVNTGELFF. The CDR3 bases are TGCGCCAGCAGCTTGACAGTTAACACCGGGGAGCTGTTTTTT.

V gene TRBV13 combines with J gene TRBJ1-1, with 8 nucleotides matching TRBD1. This CDR3 region has 15 residues. The germline gives CDR1 PRHDT, CDR2 FYEKMQ (reference sequence). J was trimmed by 3 bases and V by 5 bases; bases with no gene match: 8. The CDR3 reads CASSVDGTGDTEAFF. DNA of the CDR3: TGTGCCAGCAGCGTCGACGGGACAGGAGACACTGAAGCTTTCTTT. The full variable domain, its missing parts supplied by reference TRBV13 and TRBJ1-1, is AAGVIQSPRHLIKEKRETATLKCYPIPRHDTVYWYQQGPGQDPQFLISFYEKMQSDKGSIPDRFSAQQFSDYHSELNMSSLELGDSALYFCASSVDGTGDTEAFFGQGTRLTVV.

This clone was counted a few times. The rearrangement uses TRBV10-3 and TRBJ2-1; D remains ambiguous. V was clipped by 3 bases and J by 6 bases, with 15 bases between them. Germline-derived CDR1 and CDR2 are ENHRY and SYGVKD. The CDR3 loop spans 15 amino acids. CDR3 sequence: CAISEEDITRNEQFF. Here the CDR3 DNA reads TGTGCCATCAGTGAAGAGGATATTACCCGCAATGAGCAGTTCTTC.

This chain joins TRBV18 and TRBJ1-1; D is perhaps TRBD1 (6 bases). The CDR3 extends over 14 amino acids. Trimming shortened V by 2 bases and J by 3 bases, and 10 bases separated the two germline ends. Germline assignment: CDR1 KGHSH and CDR2 LQKENI. In DNA, the CDR3 is TGTGCCAGCTCACCATCTAGACAGGACACTGAAGCTTTCTTT. Its translation: CASSPSRQDTEAFF.

The chain has TRBV25-1 and TRBJ1-2; 8 bases map to TRBD1. In germline, CDR1 is MGHDK, CDR2 SYGVNS. After removal of 8 bases from V and 2 bases from J, the junction contained 1 base not matched to a gene. This CDR3 spans 12 amino acids. The CDR3 bases are TGTGCCAGCCGACAGGGGAACTATGGCTACACCTTC. Amino acid sequence: CASRQGNYGYTF.

This sequence joins TRBV6-5 and TRBJ2-1, with 9 bases fitting TRBD2. The CDR3 is 15 amino acids. Germline V lookup: CDR1 MNHEY, CDR2 SVGAGI. With 5 bases clipped from V and 9 bases from J, the junction kept 11 bases outside the gene matches. The CDR3 loop is CASSQLAGPTGEQFF. CDR3 DNA sequence: TGTGCCAGCAGTCAACTAGCGGGCCCAACGGGTGAGCAGTTCTTC.

The CDR3 DNA follows: TGTGCCAGCAGCTTAACGACTAGCGGGACGTACGAGCAGTACTTC. Encoded protein: CASSLTTSGTYEQYF. This chain uses TRBV7-8 with TRBJ2-7, with TRBD2 identical over 11 bases. The CDR3 consists of 15 residues. Germline CDR1 is SGHVS and CDR2 is FQNEAQ. V gave up 2 bases and J gave up 4 bases; unmatched junction bases: 4.